A single sample is the source of the 2 T cell receptor beta chains below, sequenced in a study of spatial heterogeneity in lung cancer. Time point in this sample: blood at routine non-recurrence follow-up after resection. TCRdb processed the 5' RACE reads anew with MiXCR; each CDR3 protein has one entry. The data hold under 20,000 distinct CDR3 sequences, with about 9% observed a single time. The sample in question was PBMCs, obtained at follow-up. These receptors were obtained from a female donor with early-stage non-small cell lung cancer.

This clonotype was observed many times. The chain is built from TRBV7-2 and TRBJ1-5; 7 nucleotides line up with TRBD1. Unmatched junction bases numbered 10, after V lost 8 bases and J lost 6 bases. The CDR3 totals 14 residues. CDR1 is SGHTA and CDR2 is FQGNSA in the germline V gene. CDR3 region: CASAADRFVQPQHF. For the CDR3, the DNA is TGTGCCAGCGCGGCGGACAGGTTTGTTCAGCCCCAGCATTTT.

This clonotype was counted at least ten times. The chain couples TRBV4-1 to TRBJ2-3, with a weak D call TRBD1 (5 bases). CDR1 and CDR2 (germline): MGHRA, YSYEKL. This CDR3 is 16 amino acids long. Trimming took off 0 bases at V and 0 bases at J, with 10 bases between the two ends. The CDR3 DNA sequence: TGCGCCAGCAGCCAAGAGGGGCAGAGGAGCACAGATACGCAGTATTTT. Translated, it gives CASSQEGQRSTDTQYF.